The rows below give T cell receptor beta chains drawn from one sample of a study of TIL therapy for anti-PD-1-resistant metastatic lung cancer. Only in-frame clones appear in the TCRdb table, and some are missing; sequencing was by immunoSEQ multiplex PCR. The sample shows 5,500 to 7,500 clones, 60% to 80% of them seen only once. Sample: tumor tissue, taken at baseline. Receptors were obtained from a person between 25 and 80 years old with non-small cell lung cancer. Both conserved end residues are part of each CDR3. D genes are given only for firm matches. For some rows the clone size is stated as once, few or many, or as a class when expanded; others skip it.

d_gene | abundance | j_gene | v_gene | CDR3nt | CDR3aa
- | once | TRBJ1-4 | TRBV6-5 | TGTGCCAGCCGGAATGAAAAACTGTTTTTT | CASRNEKLFF
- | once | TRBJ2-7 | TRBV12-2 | TGTGCAAGTCGCTTACAGGGGGAGCCCTACGAGCAGTACTTC | CASRLQGEPYEQYF
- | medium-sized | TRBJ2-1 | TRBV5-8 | TGTGCCAGCAGCTCCCAGAGGGTAAATGAGCAGTTCTTC | CASSSQRVNEQFF
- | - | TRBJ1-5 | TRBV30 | TGTGCCTGGAGTGTACAAGTGACAGGCAATCAGCCCCAGCATTTT | CAWSVQVTGNQPQHF
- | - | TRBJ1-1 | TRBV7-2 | TGTGCCAGCAGCTTGTCGGGATGGAACACTGAAGCTTTCTTT | CASSLSGWNTEAFF
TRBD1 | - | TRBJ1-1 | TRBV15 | TGTGCCACCAGTAAGGACAGGTTGAACACTGAAGCTTTCTTT | CATSKDRLNTEAFF
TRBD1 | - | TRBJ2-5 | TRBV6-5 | TGTGCCACTCAGGGGGCGCAGGTGGAGACCCAGTACTTC | CATQGAQVETQYF
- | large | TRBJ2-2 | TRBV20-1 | TGCAGTGCCCAGAGGGACGGGGAGCTGTTTTTT | CSAQRDGELFF
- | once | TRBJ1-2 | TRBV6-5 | TGTGCCAGCAGCGCCGCCGATTTGTATGGCTACACCTTC | CASSAADLYGYTF
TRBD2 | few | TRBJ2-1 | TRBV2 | TGTGCCAGCAGTCAGGGCCAGCGGGAGAATGAGCAGTTCTTC | CASSQGQRENEQFF
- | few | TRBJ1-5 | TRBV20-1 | TGCAGTGCTAGTGCCGGCGTGGGCAATCAGCCCCAGCATTTT | CSASAGVGNQPQHF
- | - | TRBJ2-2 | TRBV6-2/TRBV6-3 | TGTGCCAGCAGTTATTGGGGCGGGATGAACACCGGGGAGCTGTTTTTT | CASSYWGGMNTGELFF
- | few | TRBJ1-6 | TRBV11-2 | TGTGCCAGCAGCTTGCCACCTTCACCCCTCCACTTT | CASSLPPSPLHF
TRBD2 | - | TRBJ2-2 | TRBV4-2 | TGTGCCAGCAGCCCCTGGGGAGGGGTCACCGGGGAGCTGTTTTTT | CASSPWGGVTGELFF
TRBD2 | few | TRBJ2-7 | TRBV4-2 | TGTGCCAGCAGCCAAGAGCTAGCGGGAGCGGCCTACGAGCAGTACTTC | CASSQELAGAAYEQYF
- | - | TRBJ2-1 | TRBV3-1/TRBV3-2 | TGTGCCAGCAGCCAGGTAGTCAGAGACCCCTACAATGAGCAGTTCTTC | CASSQVVRDPYNEQFF
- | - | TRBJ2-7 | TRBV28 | TGTGCCAGCAGCATTGGGACTTCCTACGAGCAGTACTTC | CASSIGTSYEQYF
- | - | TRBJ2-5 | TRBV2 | TGTGCCAGCTCCACTGGGGCTTCTCGAGAGACCCAGTACTTC | CASSTGASRETQYF
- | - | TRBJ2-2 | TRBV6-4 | TGTGCCAGCAGTGCCGACGATACCGGGGAGCTGTTTTTT | CASSADDTGELFF
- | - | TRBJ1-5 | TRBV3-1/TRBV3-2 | TGTGCCAGCAGCCCCCCGTCCAAGAGGCAAGGGAAGAAGCCCCAGCATTTT | CASSPPSKRQGKKPQHF
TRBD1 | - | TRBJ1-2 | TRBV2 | TGTGCCAGCGTAAGACAGGTGGACAGGGGCGATGGCTACACCTTC | CASVRQVDRGDGYTF
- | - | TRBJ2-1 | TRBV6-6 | TGTGCCAGCAGGTACGACACAGAGCAGTTCTTC | CASRYDTEQFF
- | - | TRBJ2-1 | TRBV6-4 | TGTGCCAGCAGTGACTCGAGGGAGGCGGACTACAATGAGCAGTTCTTC | CASSDSREADYNEQFF
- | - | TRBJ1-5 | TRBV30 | TGTGCCTGGAGTGTCGGTAGAGATCAGCCCCAGCATTTT | CAWSVGRDQPQHF